The 14 T cell receptor beta chains below come from one sample, sequenced in a study of blood T cell repertoires in COVID-19. TCRdb's copy holds only in-frame clones and misses some; the assay was immunoSEQ multiplex PCR. The data show under 250,000 clones, approximately 89% seen once. The sequenced sample was peripheral blood. These TCRs come from a woman between 55 and 75 years old who had recovered from COVID-19.

J is TRBJ1-1 and V is TRBV4-3; D is unresolved. The CDR3 extends over 15 amino acids. Germline assignment: CDR1 LGHNA and CDR2 YSLEER. V gave up 0 bases and J gave up 5 bases, with 13 bases separating them. For the CDR3, the DNA is TGCGCCAGCAGCCAAGACTCGGGGTGGGGAACTGAAGCTTTCTTT. Residues: CASSQDSGWGTEAFF.

This rearrangement joins TRBV9 to TRBJ1-3, with D possibly being TRBD1 (6 bases). Trimming shortened V by 4 bases and J by 0 bases, and 11 bases separated the two germline ends. The CDR3 sequence is 15 residues long. CDR1 and CDR2 from the germline V gene are SGDLS and YYNGEE. This CDR3 is CASSTDSGSGNTIYF. DNA for the CDR3: TGTGCCAGCAGCACGGACAGTGGCTCTGGAAACACCATATATTTT.

The V gene is TRBV7-3, the J gene TRBJ1-1; D remains unclear. Trimming removed 0 bases at V and 2 bases at J, with 10 bases between. The germline CDR1 and CDR2 sequences are SGHTA and FQGTGA. The CDR3 has 15 amino acids. The CDR3 spells CASSLTSGQNTEAFF. DNA of the CDR3: TGTGCCAGCAGCTTAACGTCCGGTCAAAACACTGAAGCTTTCTTT.

The table lists this clone with a count of one. The chain recombines TRBV11-2 with TRBJ2-2, with D possibly matching TRBD1 (5 bases). Trimming left V 1 base short and J 0 bases short, with 6 bases between. The CDR3 contains 15 residues. CDR1 and CDR2 (germline): SGHAT, FQNNGV. Here the CDR3 reads CASSLAGSNTGELFF. The CDR3 DNA is TGTGCCAGCAGCTTAGCAGGGTCGAACACCGGGGAGCTGTTTTTT.

The chain has TRBV28 and TRBJ1-6; a weak D match, TRBD1 (5 bases). CDR3 size: 14 residues. The V gene lost 2 bases and the J gene lost 8 bases, with 10 bases spanning the gap. CDR1 is MDHEN, CDR2 SYDVKM, per germline. The CDR3 DNA is TGTGCCAGCAGTTTACTAGGGGCTGATTCACCCCTCCACTTT. Translating it yields CASSLLGADSPLHF.

The table lists this clone with a count of one. This chain joins TRBV5-4 and TRBJ1-2; possible D gene TRBD1, 6 bases. Germline values: CDR1 SGHNT, CDR2 YYREEE (reference sequence). The CDR3 loop spans 16 amino acids. Trimming stripped 0 bases from V and 1 base from J, with 13 bases between. The CDR3 is CASSLGPGTLNYGYTF. Written as DNA, the CDR3 is TGTGCCAGCAGCTTGGGTCCAGGGACACTTAACTATGGCTACACCTTC.

The genes are TRBV18 and TRBJ1-2; D gene uncertain. Between the trimmed V and J ends, which lost 2 bases and 8 bases, there was a span of 15 bases. The CDR3 is 14 amino acids. From germline, CDR1 is KGHSH and CDR2 LQKENI. This CDR3 is CASSPEVRGTGYTF. CDR3 DNA: TGTGCCAGCTCACCAGAAGTTAGAGGTACAGGCTACACCTTC. The variable domain in full, with the rest retrieved from reference TRBV18 and TRBJ1-2, is NAGVMQNPRHLVRRRGQEARLRCSPMKGHSHVYWYRQLPEEGLKFMVYLQKENIIDESGMPKERFSAEFPKEGPSILRIQQVVRGDSAAYFCASSPEVRGTGYTFGSGTRLTVV.

In its sample, this clone was seen once. V gene TRBV11-2 combines with J gene TRBJ2-1; 9 nucleotides agree with TRBD2. Germline loops: CDR1 SGHAT, CDR2 FQNNGV. The V segment lost 1 base and the J segment 9 bases; nucleotides outside the gene matches: 7. The CDR3 totals 15 residues. In nucleotides, the CDR3 is TGTGCCAGCAGCTTAGGTGGCGGGGGGGTGAGTGAGCAGTTCTTC. Its translation is CASSLGGGGVSEQFF.

This clone was detected only a few times. The chain's CDR3 is CASSYSRGRHEQYF. For the CDR3, the DNA is TGTGCCAGCAGTTACTCGCGGGGGCGCCACGAGCAGTACTTC. The chain joins TRBV6-5 to TRBJ2-7; tentatively, D is TRBD2 (7 bases). This CDR3 is 14 amino acids long. Germline lookup yields CDR1 MNHEY and CDR2 SVGAGI. V lost 0 bases to trimming and J lost 5 bases, with 11 bases between them.

The rearrangement links TRBV11-1 to TRBJ2-1; the D gene is possibly TRBD2 (6 bases). The CDR3 has 15 residues. Germline V CDR1 and CDR2: SGHAT, FQDESV (reference sequence). Trimming left V 4 bases short and J 6 bases short, with 16 bases between. Here the CDR3 DNA reads TGTGCCAGCAGCTCCCCTTCGCTAGCGATCAATGAGCAGTTCTTC. Its translation: CASSSPSLAINEQFF.

The chain is built from TRBV5-6 and TRBJ2-1; D may be TRBD1 (6 bases). The germline CDR1 and CDR2 sequences are SGHDT and YYEEEE. The CDR3 runs 15 residues. Trimming removed 0 bases at V and 8 bases at J, with 15 bases between. CDR3 loop: CASSLARGMGYEQFF. Here the CDR3 DNA reads TGTGCCAGCAGCTTGGCTAGGGGGATGGGTTATGAGCAGTTCTTC.

The chain couples TRBV5-1 to TRBJ2-5; tentative D call: TRBD1 (5 bases). With 4 bases removed from V and 3 bases from J, the gap between germline ends came to 10 bases. The V gene's germline CDR1 is SGHRS and CDR2 YFSETQ. The CDR3 is 13 residues long. The CDR3 DNA reads as TGCGCCAGCAGCATGACAGTTGAAGAGACCCAGTACTTC. Its translation: CASSMTVEETQYF.

The chain has TRBV3-1 (or the pseudogene TRBV3-2) and TRBJ2-7; TRBD2 aligns across 9 bases. With V trimmed by 4 bases and J by 3 bases, 7 bases remained unmatched. The CDR3 has 15 amino acids. Germline CDR1 reads LGHDT; CDR2 reads YNNKEL (reference sequence). CDR3 sequence: CASSRAQRGVYEQYF. The CDR3 DNA follows: TGTGCCAGCAGCCGAGCTCAGCGGGGGGTCTACGAGCAGTACTTC.

The V and J genes are TRBV6-6 and TRBJ2-3; D is possibly TRBD2 (5 bases). This CDR3 comprises 14 residues. V was clipped by 4 bases and J by 1 base, with 9 bases between them. Germline V gene sequence: CDR1 MNHNY, CDR2 SVGAGI (reference sequence). The CDR3 DNA follows: TGTGCCAGCAGTTCCCGGGGTCGCACAGATACGCAGTATTTT. Protein sequence: CASSSRGRTDTQYF.